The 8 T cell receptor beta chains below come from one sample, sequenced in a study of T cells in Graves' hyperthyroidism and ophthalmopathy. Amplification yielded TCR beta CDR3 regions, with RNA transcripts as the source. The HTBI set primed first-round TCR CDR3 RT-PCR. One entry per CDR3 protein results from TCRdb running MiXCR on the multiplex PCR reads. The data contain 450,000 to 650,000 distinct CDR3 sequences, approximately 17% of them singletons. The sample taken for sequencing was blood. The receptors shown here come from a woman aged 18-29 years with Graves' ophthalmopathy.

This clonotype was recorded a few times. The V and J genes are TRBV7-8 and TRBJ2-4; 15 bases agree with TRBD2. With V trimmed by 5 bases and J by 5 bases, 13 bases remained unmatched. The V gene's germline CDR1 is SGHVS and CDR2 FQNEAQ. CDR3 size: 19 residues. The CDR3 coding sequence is TGTGCCAGCAGCCCAGGACTAGCGGGAGGGCCCGGTTCCCAAAACATTCAGTACTTC. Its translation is CASSPGLAGGPGSQNIQYF.

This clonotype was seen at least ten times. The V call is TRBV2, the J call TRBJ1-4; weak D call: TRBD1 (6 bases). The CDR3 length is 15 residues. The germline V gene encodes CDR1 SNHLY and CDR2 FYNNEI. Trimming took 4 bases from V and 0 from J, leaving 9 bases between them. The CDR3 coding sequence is TGTGCCAGCAGTGGGACAGTTGCAACTAATGAAAAACTGTTTTTT. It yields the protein CASSGTVATNEKLFF.

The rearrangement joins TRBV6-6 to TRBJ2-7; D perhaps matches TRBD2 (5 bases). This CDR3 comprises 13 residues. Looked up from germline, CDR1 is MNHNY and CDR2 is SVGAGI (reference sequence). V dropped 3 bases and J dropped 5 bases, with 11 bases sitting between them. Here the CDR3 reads CASSYSGSDEQYF. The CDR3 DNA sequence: TGTGCCAGCAGTTATTCGGGAAGTGACGAGCAGTACTTC.

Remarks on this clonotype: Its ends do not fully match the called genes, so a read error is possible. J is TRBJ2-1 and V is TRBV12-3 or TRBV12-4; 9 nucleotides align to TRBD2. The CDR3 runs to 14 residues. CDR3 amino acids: CASSVAGVFGEQFF. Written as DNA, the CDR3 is TGTGCCAGCAGTGTAGCGGGAGTTTTCGGTGAGCAGTTCTTC.

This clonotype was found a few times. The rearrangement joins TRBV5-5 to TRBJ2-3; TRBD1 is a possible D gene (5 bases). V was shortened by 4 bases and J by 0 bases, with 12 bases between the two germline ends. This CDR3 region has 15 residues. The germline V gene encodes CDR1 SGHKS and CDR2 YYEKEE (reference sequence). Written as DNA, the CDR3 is TGTGCCAGCAGCCCATGGACAAGTAGCACAGATACGCAGTATTTT. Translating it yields CASSPWTSSTDTQYF. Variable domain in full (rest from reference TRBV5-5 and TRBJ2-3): DAGVTQSPTHLIKTRGQQVTLRCSPISGHKSVSWYQQVLGQGPQFIFQYYEKEERGRGNFPDRFSARQFPNYSSELNVNALLLGDSALYLCASSPWTSSTDTQYFGPGTRLTVL.

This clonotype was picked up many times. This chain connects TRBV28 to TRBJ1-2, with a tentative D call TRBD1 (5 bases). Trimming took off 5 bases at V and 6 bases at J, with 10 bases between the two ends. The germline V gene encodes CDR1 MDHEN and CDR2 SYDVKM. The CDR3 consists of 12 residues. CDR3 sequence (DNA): TGTGCCAGCAGTCCACCGACAGATGGCTACACCTTC. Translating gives CASSPPTDGYTF.

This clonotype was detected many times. The CDR3 region is CATSDAGGYGYTF. In DNA, the CDR3 is TGTGCCACCAGTGATGCGGGGGGATATGGCTACACCTTC. This chain connects TRBV24-1 to TRBJ1-2, with D perhaps matching TRBD1 (5 bases). Germline assignment: CDR1 KGHDR and CDR2 SFDVKD. The CDR3 is made up of 13 amino acids. Trimming shortened V by 3 bases and J by 5 bases, and 9 bases separated the two germline ends.

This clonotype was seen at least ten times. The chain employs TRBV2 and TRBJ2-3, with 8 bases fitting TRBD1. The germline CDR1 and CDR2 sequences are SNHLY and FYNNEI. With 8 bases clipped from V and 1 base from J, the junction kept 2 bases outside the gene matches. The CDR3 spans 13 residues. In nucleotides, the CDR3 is TGTGCCAGCGCGACAGGGGGCACAGATACGCAGTATTTT. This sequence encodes CASATGGTDTQYF.